This T cell receptor beta chain originates from a study of blood T cell repertoires in COVID-19. The CDR3 runs 15 residues. Germline assignment: CDR1 KGHSH and CDR2 LQKENI. V shed 6 bases, J shed 8 bases, and the junction held 9 bases outside the gene matches. Clones were sequenced by immunoSEQ multiplex PCR, and TCRdb holds only the in-frame ones, with some missing. Here the sample spans hundreds of thousands of clones, about nine tenths being singletons. In its sample, this clone was seen once. The sample was peripheral blood. J is TRBJ2-4 and V is TRBV18; 11 bases match TRBD2. This receptor was obtained from a woman aged 25 to 39 with COVID-19, enrolled during active disease. CDR3 region: CASSAGTSGMDIQYF. The CDR3 region has the DNA TGTGCCAGCTCCGCTGGGACTAGCGGCATGGACATTCAGTACTTC.